Listed below are T cell receptor beta chains from one sample, sequenced in a study of T cells after yellow fever vaccination. TCRdb re-derived calls from the 5' RACE reads in MiXCR, one entry per CDR3 protein. Of hundreds of thousands of distinct CDR3 sequences in the sample, around 17% were seen once. The sample was PBMCs, taken less than 6 days after the first yellow fever vaccination. These receptors came from a man younger than 35 who received the YFV17D yellow fever vaccine. Both conserved end residues are part of each CDR3. A D gene is named only where the DNA matches it firmly. Clone size, where shown, is once, few, many, or a class for clones that have expanded.

clone size: -; J gene: TRBJ2-2; D gene: TRBD1; V gene: TRBV7-2; CDR3 DNA: TGTGCCAGCAGCTTATTCCGGACAGGGAACACCGGGGAGCTGTTTTTT; CDR3 protein: CASSLFRTGNTGELFF
clone size: -; J gene: TRBJ2-2; D gene: TRBD1; V gene: TRBV4-2; CDR3 DNA: TGTGCCAGCAGCCAGCACTCTGGACAGGGGGCCGCCGGGGAGCTGTTTTTT; CDR3 protein: CASSQHSGQGAAGELFF
clone size: -; J gene: TRBJ1-1; D gene: -; V gene: TRBV4-2; CDR3 DNA: TGTGCCAGCAGCCAAGGTTCGGGGGACACTGAAGCTTTCTTT; CDR3 protein: CASSQGSGDTEAFF
clone size: few; J gene: TRBJ2-1; D gene: -; V gene: TRBV7-9; CDR3 DNA: TGTGCCAGCAGCTACAGCGACCGCGAGTTCTTC; CDR3 protein: CASSYSDREFF
clone size: many; J gene: TRBJ2-7; D gene: -; V gene: TRBV9; CDR3 DNA: TGTGCCAGCAGCGTAGCGGCAGTCAGCTCCTACGAGCAGTACTTC; CDR3 protein: CASSVAAVSSYEQYF
clone size: few; J gene: TRBJ2-4; D gene: TRBD2; V gene: TRBV30; CDR3 DNA: TGTGCCTGGAGTGGCGGGGGGGTAGACATTCAGTACTTC; CDR3 protein: CAWSGGGVDIQYF
clone size: -; J gene: TRBJ1-1; D gene: -; V gene: TRBV28; CDR3 DNA: TGTGCCTCTTCCGTCGGGGGGGGAATGAGGACTGAAGCTTTCTTT; CDR3 protein: CASSVGGGMRTEAFF
clone size: many; J gene: TRBJ2-1; D gene: -; V gene: TRBV4-3; CDR3 DNA: TGCGCCAGCAGCCAATTAGCAGCGAGAAATGAGCAGTTCTTC; CDR3 protein: CASSQLAARNEQFF
clone size: -; J gene: TRBJ2-7; D gene: -; V gene: TRBV7-2; CDR3 DNA: TGTGCCAGCAGCTTAGTGGGGGAATACGAGCAGTACTTC; CDR3 protein: CASSLVGEYEQYF
clone size: -; J gene: TRBJ2-5; D gene: TRBD2; V gene: TRBV29-1; CDR3 DNA: TGCAGCGTGGACCAGCGGGGGGGCGAAGAGACCCAGTACTTC; CDR3 protein: CSVDQRGGEETQYF
clone size: -; J gene: TRBJ2-2; D gene: TRBD1; V gene: TRBV4-1; CDR3 DNA: TGCGCCAGCAGCCTGGGACAGGGGAGCACCGGGGAGCTGTTTTTT; CDR3 protein: CASSLGQGSTGELFF
clone size: many; J gene: TRBJ1-1; D gene: TRBD1; V gene: TRBV5-1; CDR3 DNA: TGCGCCAGCAGCTCTTACCGGACAGGGAGGAGTGAAGCTTTCTTT; CDR3 protein: CASSSYRTGRSEAFF
clone size: few; J gene: TRBJ1-2; D gene: -; V gene: TRBV2; CDR3 DNA: TGTGCCAGCAGTGAGGGCACCATCAACTATGGCTACACCTTC; CDR3 protein: CASSEGTINYGYTF
clone size: -; J gene: TRBJ2-2; D gene: TRBD2; V gene: TRBV27; CDR3 DNA: TGTGCCAGCAGGTTCGGGGGGGAGTCCGGGGAGCTGTTTTTT; CDR3 protein: CASRFGGESGELFF
clone size: many; J gene: TRBJ2-1; D gene: TRBD1; V gene: TRBV24-1; CDR3 DNA: TGTGCCACCAGCTACTCCCTGGGTCTGGGACAGGGATCCAATGAGCAGTTCTTC; CDR3 protein: CATSYSLGLGQGSNEQFF
clone size: -; J gene: TRBJ1-5; D gene: -; V gene: TRBV12-3/TRBV12-4; CDR3 DNA: TGTGCCAGCAGTGTAGCCGGGACACCTTCTCCCCAGCATTTT; CDR3 protein: CASSVAGTPSPQHF
clone size: -; J gene: TRBJ1-5; D gene: -; V gene: TRBV10-3; CDR3 DNA: TGTGCCATCAGTGATGGTCCCCTCATCAGCAATCAGCCCCAGCATTTT; CDR3 protein: CAISDGPLISNQPQHF
clone size: -; J gene: TRBJ2-5; D gene: -; V gene: TRBV5-1; CDR3 DNA: TGCGCCAGCTTGCGAGAAGCTGGGGAGACCCAGTACTTC; CDR3 protein: CASLREAGETQYF
clone size: few; J gene: TRBJ2-1; D gene: -; V gene: TRBV19; CDR3 DNA: TGTGCCAGTAGAGCAGAGGGCGCGTACAATGAGCAGTTCTTC; CDR3 protein: CASRAEGAYNEQFF
clone size: -; J gene: TRBJ2-7; D gene: -; V gene: TRBV7-6; CDR3 DNA: TGTGCCAGCAGCTTAGAACGGACAGATACCTACGAGCAGTACTTC; CDR3 protein: CASSLERTDTYEQYF
clone size: -; J gene: TRBJ1-1; D gene: -; V gene: TRBV12-5; CDR3 DNA: TGTGCTAGTGGATCCGGGGGGATAGACACTGAAGCTTTCTTT; CDR3 protein: CASGSGGIDTEAFF
clone size: -; J gene: TRBJ1-2; D gene: -; V gene: TRBV11-2; CDR3 DNA: TGTGCCAGCAGCTTAAGAGGGTTCGGGGGAGGAGGCTACACCTTC; CDR3 protein: CASSLRGFGGGGYTF
clone size: few; J gene: TRBJ2-3; D gene: -; V gene: TRBV21-1; CDR3 DNA: TGTGCCAGCAGCAAAGCCCCGGGGCAGTATTTT; CDR3 protein: CASSKAPGQYF
clone size: -; J gene: TRBJ2-2; D gene: TRBD2; V gene: TRBV19; CDR3 DNA: TGTGCCAGTAGTACCGGGGGGGCCGGGGAGCTGTTTTTT; CDR3 protein: CASSTGGAGELFF
clone size: few; J gene: TRBJ2-7; D gene: TRBD2; V gene: TRBV4-3; CDR3 DNA: TGCGCCAGCAGCCAAGCCCCTAGCGGGAATTACGAGCAGTACTTC; CDR3 protein: CASSQAPSGNYEQYF
clone size: few; J gene: TRBJ2-7; D gene: -; V gene: TRBV5-4; CDR3 DNA: TGTGCCAGCAGCTTCGTCGGGACACCATACGAGCAGTACTTC; CDR3 protein: CASSFVGTPYEQYF
clone size: many; J gene: TRBJ2-5; D gene: TRBD2; V gene: TRBV4-3; CDR3 DNA: TGTGCCAGCAGCCCGGGACTAGCGGACCAAGAGACCCAGTACTTC; CDR3 protein: CASSPGLADQETQYF
clone size: few; J gene: TRBJ2-1; D gene: TRBD2; V gene: TRBV9; CDR3 DNA: TGTGCCAGCAGCGTAGGCGGGGGTCACAATGAGCAGTTCTTC; CDR3 protein: CASSVGGGHNEQFF
clone size: few; J gene: TRBJ2-7; D gene: -; V gene: TRBV7-9; CDR3 DNA: TGTGCCAGCAGCTTAGCGCGTGACAGCGACTACGAGCAGTACTTC; CDR3 protein: CASSLARDSDYEQYF
clone size: few; J gene: TRBJ1-5; D gene: -; V gene: TRBV7-2; CDR3 DNA: TGTGCCAGCAGCTTTACGGGGGCAGATCAGCCCCAGCATTTT; CDR3 protein: CASSFTGADQPQHF
clone size: few; J gene: TRBJ1-5; D gene: -; V gene: TRBV27; CDR3 DNA: TGTGCCAGCCGGAGAGGGCTTAGCAATCAGCCCCAGCATTTT; CDR3 protein: CASRRGLSNQPQHF
clone size: -; J gene: TRBJ2-2; D gene: -; V gene: TRBV20-1; CDR3 DNA: TGCAGTGCCAAGATTAGTACCGGGGAGCTGTTTTTT; CDR3 protein: CSAKISTGELFF
clone size: few; J gene: TRBJ2-7; D gene: -; V gene: TRBV12-3/TRBV12-4; CDR3 DNA: TGTGCCAGCAGCCCTCAGGGATACCGCGAGCAGTACTTC; CDR3 protein: CASSPQGYREQYF
clone size: few; J gene: TRBJ2-1; D gene: -; V gene: TRBV9; CDR3 DNA: TGTGCCAGCAGCGTAGAAATCGGGAGAGGGGGCATATATGAGCAGTTCTTC; CDR3 protein: CASSVEIGRGGIYEQFF
clone size: -; J gene: TRBJ2-7; D gene: -; V gene: TRBV3-1; CDR3 DNA: TGTGCCAGCAGCCAAGCTAAATCGGCGCAGTACTTC; CDR3 protein: CASSQAKSAQYF
clone size: -; J gene: TRBJ2-6; D gene: -; V gene: TRBV9; CDR3 DNA: TGTGCCAGCAGCCCCCGGGCCAACGTCCTGACTTTC; CDR3 protein: CASSPRANVLTF
clone size: few; J gene: TRBJ1-5; D gene: TRBD1; V gene: TRBV10-3; CDR3 DNA: TGTGCCATCTCTCCGGCAGGGGGAGGGTTCAATCAGCCCCAGCATTTT; CDR3 protein: CAISPAGGGFNQPQHF
clone size: -; J gene: TRBJ2-2; D gene: -; V gene: TRBV7-2; CDR3 DNA: TGTGCCATCGCCACTAGCCTAAACACCGGGGAGCTGTTTTTT; CDR3 protein: CAIATSLNTGELFF